Each of the 16 T cell receptor beta chains below was sequenced from the same sample in a study of OX40 agonist ivuxolimab in advanced cancers. Produced via immunoSEQ multiplex PCR; TCRdb's table is partial and in-frame only. The sample shows 40,000 to 50,000 clones, around nine tenths of them seen only once. Sequenced material: CD4+ or CD8+ T cells sorted from blood, taken in a trial of the OX40 agonist ivuxolimab. These receptors were collected from an adult with an advanced solid tumor such as melanoma, head and neck, liver or kidney cancer.

The chain carries TRBV15 and TRBJ2-7, with D hard to call. Trimming shortened V by 0 bases and J by 0 bases, and 9 bases separated the two germline ends. The CDR3 covers 15 residues. Germline assignment: CDR1 LNHNV and CDR2 YYDKDF (reference sequence). CDR3 sequence reads: CATSRDQTFSYEQYF. The DNA of the CDR3 is TGTGCCACCAGCAGAGATCAGACGTTCTCCTACGAGCAGTACTTC.

The chain recombines TRBV20-1 with TRBJ2-3; possibly TRBD1 for D (5 bases). Trimming left V 4 bases short and J 11 bases short, with 13 bases between. Germline CDR1 is DFQATT and CDR2 is SNEGSKA (reference sequence). The CDR3 sequence is 11 residues long. The CDR3 DNA sequence: TGCAGTGCTACCCCGGACAACTTGCAGTATTTT. Its translation is CSATPDNLQYF.

V gene TRBV5-1 combines with J gene TRBJ2-1; TRBD2 is a possible D gene (6 bases). Germline V CDR1 and CDR2: SGHRS, YFSETQ. Trimming stripped 2 bases from V and 2 bases from J, with 11 bases between. The CDR3 runs 15 residues. The CDR3 nucleotides are TGCGCCAGCAGCTTTACGGGAGACGCCTACAATGAGCAGTTCTTC. Translating gives CASSFTGDAYNEQFF. The entire variable domain, with the rest obtained from reference TRBV5-1 and TRBJ2-1, is as follows: KAGVTQTPRYLIKTRGQQVTLSCSPISGHRSVSWYQQTPGQGLQFLFEYFSETQRNKGNFPGRFSGRQFSNSRSEMNVSTLELGDSALYLCASSFTGDAYNEQFFGPGTRLTVL.

V is TRBV6-1 and J is TRBJ1-2; TRBD1 might be the D (6 bases). This CDR3 region has 15 residues. Trimming removed 5 bases at V and 9 bases at J, with 22 bases between. Per the germline V gene, CDR1 is MNHNS and CDR2 is SASEGT. DNA of the CDR3: TGTGCCAGCAGTATATCAGGGGTCCCGTTTCTCCGCTACACCTTC. Its translation: CASSISGVPFLRYTF.

This chain joins TRBV7-3 and TRBJ2-1, with D hard to call. The CDR3 consists of 15 residues. Germline V gene lookup returns CDR1 SGHTA and CDR2 FQGTGA. Trimming removed 5 bases from V and 0 bases from J, with 11 bases in between. In DNA form, the CDR3 reads TGTGCCAGCAGCATGACTTCGAGCTCCTACAATGAGCAGTTCTTC. Translating it yields CASSMTSSSYNEQFF.

This chain links TRBV10-3 with TRBJ1-4, with a tentative D call TRBD1 (5 bases). The CDR3 is 17 amino acids. The germline V gene encodes CDR1 ENHRY and CDR2 SYGVKD. Trimming pared 3 bases from V and 4 bases from J, leaving 18 bases between. The CDR3 DNA reads as TGTGCCATCAGTGAACTGCTCGCAGACAGCTATAATGAAAAACTGTTTTTT. This gives the protein CAISELLADSYNEKLFF.

This clone has only a few counts. V is TRBV28 and J is TRBJ2-7; 8 bases line up with TRBD2. Germline V gene lookup returns CDR1 MDHEN and CDR2 SYDVKM. The CDR3 totals 19 residues. V lost 3 bases to trimming and J lost 3 bases; unmatched junction nucleotides: 19. DNA for the CDR3: TGTGCCAGCAGTTTCGATCCGGGAGGGGAGGAAAATACCGACTACGAGCAGTACTTC. Translated: CASSFDPGGEENTDYEQYF.

The chain employs TRBV12-2 and TRBJ2-7; TRBD2, the table's D call, was not compared with the DNA. TRBV12-2 is labeled a pseudogene. The CDR3 runs to 15 residues. CDR3: CASRQWGGRGCEQYF. The CDR3 nucleotides are TGTGCAAGTCGACAATGGGGCGGGAGGGGTTGCGAGCAGTACTTC.

The gene calls are TRBV18 and TRBJ2-7, with 8 positions matching TRBD2. This CDR3 is built from 14 residues. The V gene end was trimmed by 2 bases and the J gene end by 2 bases; junction bases not matched to a gene: 2. CDR1 and CDR2 (germline): KGHSH, LQKENI. The CDR3 sequence is CASSPGLATYEQYF. In nucleotides, the CDR3 is TGTGCCAGCTCACCAGGACTAGCTACCTACGAGCAGTACTTC. Filled out from reference TRBV18 and TRBJ2-7, the complete variable domain reads NAGVMQNPRHLVRRRGQEARLRCSPMKGHSHVYWYRQLPEEGLKFMVYLQKENIIDESGMPKERFSAEFPKEGPSILRIQQVVRGDSAAYFCASSPGLATYEQYFGPGTRLTVT.

The chain employs TRBV30 and TRBJ2-3, with TRBD2 identical over 13 bases. Trimming removed 5 bases from V and 1 base from J; junction bases left unmatched: 3. Germline V CDR1 and CDR2: GTSNPN, SVGIG (reference sequence). This CDR3 spans 15 amino acids. CDR3 DNA: TGTGCCTGGGGGGGACTAGCGGGACGCACAGATACGCAGTATTTT. It encodes CAWGGLAGRTDTQYF.

This chain connects TRBV7-2 to TRBJ2-7; perhaps TRBD2 as D (6 bases). Germline-derived CDR1 and CDR2 are SGHTA and FQGNSA. This CDR3 is built from 15 residues. Trimming removed 2 bases at V and 6 bases at J, with 17 bases between. The CDR3 loop reads CASSLLTSNVGEQYF. The CDR3 DNA reads TGTGCCAGCAGCTTACTTACTAGCAACGTTGGCGAGCAGTACTTC.

The gene calls are TRBV2 and TRBJ1-2, with 7 bases lining up with TRBD1. Germline CDR1 is SNHLY and CDR2 is FYNNEI. V was pared by 3 bases and J by 4 bases, with 2 bases of the junction left unmatched. The CDR3 totals 13 residues. CDR3 in DNA: TGTGCCAGCAGTGAGACAGGGTTCTATGGCTACACCTTC. Protein sequence: CASSETGFYGYTF.

The chain combines TRBV19 with TRBJ2-1, with D possibly matching TRBD2 (6 bases). Germline loops: CDR1 LNHDA, CDR2 SQIVND (reference sequence). This CDR3 region has 16 residues. Trimming left V 2 bases short and J 1 base short, with 12 bases between. The CDR3 coding sequence is TGTGCCAGTAGTATACCCGTGAGCGGGTCCTACAATGAGCAGTTCTTC. Its protein product is CASSIPVSGSYNEQFF.

The rearrangement joins TRBV6-1 to TRBJ2-2; 8 positions match TRBD2. J lost 5 bases, V lost 4 bases, and 6 bases had no gene match. CDR1 is MNHNS and CDR2 is SASEGT in the germline V gene. CDR3 length equals 15 residues. Here the CDR3 reads CASSAAGVRTGELFF. In DNA, the CDR3 is TGTGCCAGCAGTGCAGCGGGAGTTAGGACCGGGGAGCTGTTTTTT.

The chain links TRBV6-5 to TRBJ1-3, with no clear D. The germline V and J ends were trimmed by 5 bases and 0 bases, with 8 bases remaining between them. There are 14 residues in the CDR3. Per the germline V gene, CDR1 is MNHEY and CDR2 is SVGAGI. As DNA, the CDR3 is TGTGCCAGCAGTCCAAGCTTCTCTGGAAACACCATATATTTT. As protein: CASSPSFSGNTIYF.

This clone was seen once. V is TRBV27 and J is TRBJ1-6; D gene uncertain. This CDR3 is 15 amino acids long. Trimming pared 5 bases from V and 1 base from J, leaving 9 bases between. Germline V gene sequence: CDR1 MNHEY, CDR2 SMNVEV (reference sequence). DNA of the CDR3: TGTGCCAGCAGTGTCTCAGAGTCCTATAATTCACCCCTCCACTTT. Protein: CASSVSESYNSPLHF.